The 4 T cell receptor beta chains below come from one sample, sequenced in a study of CD8 T cells in ankylosing spondylitis. The antigens for these receptors are not known. Notes on the study in general: Several highly homologous variants made up a TCR beta motif, and this motif appeared characteristic of ankylosing spondylitis blood.

TCRdb reanalysed the 5' RACE reads using MiXCR and keeps one entry per CDR3 protein. This sample has 450,000 to 550,000 distinct CDR3 sequences; roughly 5.3% occur once, and the top ten carry under 4.5%. The sample was blood, either unsorted or a sorted T cell fraction (not recorded which). The source is a male donor with ankylosing spondylitis.

The V gene is TRBV3-1, the J gene TRBJ2-3; 9 bases agree with TRBD2. The CDR3 spans 17 residues. J lost 6 bases, V lost 0 bases, and 10 bases had no gene match. Looked up from germline, CDR1 is LGHDT and CDR2 is YNNKEL (reference sequence). Here the CDR3 DNA reads TGTGCCAGCAGCCAAGATTCAGCTAGCGGGATGTATGATACGCAGTATTTT. Translation: CASSQDSASGMYDTQYF.

This clonotype was seen a few times. This chain connects TRBV5-1 to TRBJ1-2; D might be TRBD1 (5 bases). Trimming stripped 1 base from V and 3 bases from J, with 16 bases between. The CDR3 consists of 16 residues. Germline CDR1 and CDR2: SGHRS and YFSETQ. Here the CDR3 DNA reads TGCGCCAGCAGCTTGAAAAGGGGAAGGGATTACTATGGCTACACCTTC. Its protein product is CASSLKRGRDYYGYTF.

This clonotype appeared many times. This chain joins TRBV6-5 and TRBJ2-1, with D perhaps being TRBD1 or TRBD2 (6 bases each). Trimming shortened V by 3 bases and J by 7 bases, and 16 bases separated the two germline ends. There are 15 residues in the CDR3. Germline V CDR1 and CDR2: MNHEY, SVGAGI. CDR3 sequence reads: CASSYWGAFKNEQFF. CDR3 nucleotide sequence: TGTGCCAGCAGTTATTGGGGGGCATTTAAAAATGAGCAGTTCTTC.

This clonotype was counted ten times or more. This chain links TRBV9 with TRBJ2-3; D unresolved. Trimming removed 2 bases from V and 2 bases from J, with 9 bases in between. This CDR3 comprises 14 residues. Looked up from germline, CDR1 is SGDLS and CDR2 is YYNGEE. The CDR3 nucleotides are TGTGCCAGCAGCGTGCTTAGCAACACAGATACGCAGTATTTT. Amino acid sequence: CASSVLSNTDTQYF.